This is a list of T cell receptor beta chains from one sample in a study of blood T cell repertoires in COVID-19. Profiled with immunoSEQ multiplex PCR; TCRdb holds only in-frame clones, not every one. In the table there are 180,000 or so clones, about four fifths of which are singletons. The sequenced sample consisted of PBMCs or T cells enriched from blood (not recorded which). These receptors originate from a man aged 40-50 years who had recovered from COVID-19. Both conserved end residues are part of each CDR3. A D gene is named only where the DNA matches it firmly. Clone size is given for some rows only: seen once, a few or many times, or a class if the clone is expanded.

clone_size j_call v_call d_call cdr3_nt cdr3_aa
- TRBJ1-1 TRBV6-6 - TGTGCCAGCAGTTACTCTGGGGGCAGGGTAACTGAAGCTTTCTTT CASSYSGGRVTEAFF
- TRBJ1-6 TRBV7-9 TRBD1 TGTGCCAGCAGACTTAGGACAGGGGGGGATTCACCCCTCCACTTT CASRLRTGGDSPLHF
- TRBJ1-2 TRBV7-2 - TGTGCCAGCAGCTTCTATATGCGGGGGGCGGAGGGCTACACCTTC CASSFYMRGAEGYTF
- TRBJ1-1 TRBV29-1 - TGCAGCGTGGCTCCCCGGACAGTTGAAGCTTTCTTT CSVAPRTVEAFF
- TRBJ1-4 TRBV5-1 - TGCGCCAGCAGCTTGGGGACAACTGGCTCCCAGCGTCCTTTTTTT CASSLGTTGSQRPFF
- TRBJ1-3 TRBV5-1 - TGCGCCAGCAGCTTTTACCTAAGGGGATCCCCTGGAAACACCATATATTTT CASSFYLRGSPGNTIYF
- TRBJ2-3 TRBV3-1/TRBV3-2 - TGTGCCAGCAGGTCGGTGGATACGCAGTATTTT CASRSVDTQYF
- TRBJ2-1 TRBV7-2 - TGTGCCAGCAGCTCACTGCGACTCCTTGAGCAGTTCTTC CASSSLRLLEQFF
- TRBJ1-5 TRBV19 - TGTGCCAGTAGTACCTCACGGAGCAATCAGCCCCAGCATTTT CASSTSRSNQPQHF
- TRBJ2-3 TRBV5-4 TRBD2 TGTGCCAGCAGCTTGACGGGGGGATTCACAGATACGCAGTATTTT CASSLTGGFTDTQYF
- TRBJ1-4 TRBV10-3 - TGTGCCATCAGTGAGTCTCAGCAGGTTAATGAAAAACTGTTTTTT CAISESQQVNEKLFF
- TRBJ2-4 TRBV21-1 - TGTGCCAGCAGCAAAGCCGGTGGGCAGGATTTAGCCAAAAACATTCAGTACTTC CASSKAGGQDLAKNIQYF
few TRBJ1-1 TRBV18 - TGTGCCAGCTCACCCGCGGGACGGGTGAACACTGAAGCTTTCTTT CASSPAGRVNTEAFF
- TRBJ1-4 TRBV5-1 - TGCGCCAGCAGCTTGCCGCAGCGAGAAAAACTGTTTTTT CASSLPQREKLFF
- TRBJ2-7 TRBV5-6 TRBD1 TGTGCCAGCAGCCCGGGACAGGGGGCCTACTACGAGCAGTACTTC CASSPGQGAYYEQYF
few TRBJ2-1 TRBV5-1 - TGCGCCAGCAGCTTGAGGGAGACAGGTTACAATGAGCAGTTCTTC CASSLRETGYNEQFF
- TRBJ2-7 TRBV5-1 - TGCGCCAGCAGCTCTAGGGGAATTACCTACGAGCAGTACTTC CASSSRGITYEQYF
- TRBJ2-7 TRBV7-9 - TGTGCCAGCAGCTTAGCCGGGGCCTACGAGCAGTACTTC CASSLAGAYEQYF
- TRBJ1-2 TRBV28 TRBD1 TGTGCCAGCAGCCTATGGACAGGAGACTATGGCTACACCTTC CASSLWTGDYGYTF
few TRBJ2-1 TRBV3-1/TRBV3-2 TRBD2 TGTGCCAGCAGCCGCCAAGCGGGGGGGGCCCGCAATGAGCAGTTCTTC CASSRQAGGARNEQFF
- TRBJ1-2 TRBV5-8 TRBD1 TGTGCCAGCAGCTTGGGACAGGGCGTCTATGGCTACACCTTC CASSLGQGVYGYTF
- TRBJ2-5 TRBV3-1/TRBV3-2 - TGTGCCAGCAGCCAACGGGGAGAGACCCAGTACTTC CASSQRGETQYF
- TRBJ2-7 TRBV20-1 - TGCAGTGCTCGACTTTACCCCGAGCAGTACTTC CSARLYPEQYF
- TRBJ1-3 TRBV28 - TGTGCCAGTACCGACAGTTACGGAAACACCATATATTTT CASTDSYGNTIYF
- TRBJ1-5 TRBV3-1/TRBV3-2 - TGTGCCAGCAGCCAACAATTGAATCAGCCCCAGCATTTT CASSQQLNQPQHF
- TRBJ1-3 TRBV6-5 - TGTGCCAGCAGTCTCCAGGGTGGCCCGGCCACCATATATTTT CASSLQGGPATIYF
- TRBJ1-2 TRBV6-5 TRBD1 TGTGCCAGCAGTTACAAAGGGGGACAGGGGAATGGCTACACCTTC CASSYKGGQGNGYTF
- TRBJ1-3 TRBV21-1 - TGTGCCAGCAGCAAAGTGGGGCAGCCTACCACCGACACCATATATTTT CASSKVGQPTTDTIYF
- TRBJ1-1 TRBV10-3 - TGTGCCATCATCAGAGGCACTGAAGCTTTCTTT CAIIRGTEAFF
- TRBJ1-6 TRBV28 - TGTGCCAGCAGTTACAGGGTGCTCGCCTATAATTCACCCCTCCACTTT CASSYRVLAYNSPLHF
- TRBJ1-1 TRBV27 - TGTGCCAGCAGTTTGATAGGAGGTAACACTGAAGCTTTCTTT CASSLIGGNTEAFF
- TRBJ2-1 TRBV19 TRBD2 TGTGCCAGTAGCCCCGAAGCGGGGGGCGCAGGCGCCACCTACAATGAGCAGTTCTTC CASSPEAGGAGATYNEQFF
- TRBJ1-2 TRBV29-1 TRBD1 TGCAGCGTCGCCCACAACAGGGGGATTGGAGACTATGGCTACACCTTC CSVAHNRGIGDYGYTF
- TRBJ2-2 TRBV24-1 TRBD1 TGTGCCACCAGTGATACCGACAGGGGAAACACCGGGGAGCTGTTTTTT CATSDTDRGNTGELFF
- TRBJ2-3 TRBV7-8 TRBD1 TGTGCCAGCAGCTTAATGAGGGGACAGGGACCAGATACGCAGTATTTT CASSLMRGQGPDTQYF
- TRBJ1-2 TRBV7-2 - TGTGCCAGCAGCTTAGATGTCAGATATGGCTACACCTTC CASSLDVRYGYTF
few TRBJ1-2 TRBV4-3 - TGCGCCAGCAGCCAGGACACAGCTAACTATGGCTACACCTTC CASSQDTANYGYTF
- TRBJ2-5 TRBV11-3 TRBD1 TGTGCCAGCAGCCGCGGACAGGGGTTAGGAGAGACCCAGTACTTC CASSRGQGLGETQYF
- TRBJ2-3 TRBV7-8 - TGTGCCAGCAGCCGCGGCCGGGGAGATACGCAGTATTTT CASSRGRGDTQYF
- TRBJ2-5 TRBV28 - TGTGCCAGCAGCCTCTCGGGTATCGTTACACCCCAAGAGACCCAGTACTTC CASSLSGIVTPQETQYF
- TRBJ2-6 TRBV20-1 - TGCAGTGCTAGTCAGGGCGCTGGGGCCAACGTCCTGACTTTC CSASQGAGANVLTF
- TRBJ2-3 TRBV4-2 TRBD2 TGTGCCAGCAGCCAACTAACTAGCGGCAGGACTAGCACAGATACGCAGTATTTT CASSQLTSGRTSTDTQYF
- TRBJ2-2 TRBV5-6 TRBD1 TGTGCCAGCAGCCCCAACAGGGGAAGGGGCACCGGGGAGCTGTTTTTT CASSPNRGRGTGELFF
- TRBJ1-6 TRBV5-6 - TGTGCCAGCAGCTTGGGGCTGCCCAATTCACCCCTCCACTTT CASSLGLPNSPLHF
- TRBJ1-2 TRBV9 - TGTGCCAGCAGCGTTGGGATCGGGGGGGAAGGCTATGGCTACACCTTC CASSVGIGGEGYGYTF
- TRBJ2-7 TRBV27 TRBD1 TGTGCCAGCAGTTCGGGACAGCGCTTCTACGAGCAGTACTTC CASSSGQRFYEQYF
- TRBJ1-5 TRBV5-5 - TGTGCCAGCAGCTTCGCTGGAGGGGCTCCTGATCGGCCCCAGCATTTT CASSFAGGAPDRPQHF
- TRBJ2-7 TRBV5-1 TRBD2 TGCGCCAGCAGCTCCCGGACTAGCGGGGGCTACGAGCAGTACTTC CASSSRTSGGYEQYF
- TRBJ1-1 TRBV25-1 TRBD1 TGTGCCAGCTCACGGACAGGGCGGACTGAAGCTTTCTTT CASSRTGRTEAFF